The clone carrying this T cell receptor (beta chain) was found a few times. Its target is not known. Cultured CD4+ T cell DNA was sequenced using the Oncomine TCR Beta short-read assay. TCRdb used MiXCR to reprocess the PCR reads, holding one entry per CDR3 protein. The data contain tens of thousands of distinct CDR3 sequences, less than 70% of them seen just once; the ten biggest clones take up over 7.5%. The treatment is: approximately 9-day PBMC culture with coronavirus spike peptide pools or control peptides (ViraFEST assay). The data were obtained in a study of vaccination and CD4 T cells after COVID-19. The V segment lost 4 bases and the J segment 2 bases; nucleotides outside the gene matches: 6. Germline lookup yields CDR1 MNHEY and CDR2 SVGAGI. The CDR3 has 16 residues.

The TCR comes from a human donor who had recovered from COVID-19. Sequenced input: CD4+ T cells from blood, cultured in vitro. The gene calls are TRBV6-5 and TRBJ1-5, with 9 bases matching TRBD1. The chain's CDR3 is CASSSQGARGNQPQHF. For the CDR3, the DNA is TGTGCCAGCAGTTCACAGGGGGCGCGTGGCAATCAGCCCCAGCATTTT.